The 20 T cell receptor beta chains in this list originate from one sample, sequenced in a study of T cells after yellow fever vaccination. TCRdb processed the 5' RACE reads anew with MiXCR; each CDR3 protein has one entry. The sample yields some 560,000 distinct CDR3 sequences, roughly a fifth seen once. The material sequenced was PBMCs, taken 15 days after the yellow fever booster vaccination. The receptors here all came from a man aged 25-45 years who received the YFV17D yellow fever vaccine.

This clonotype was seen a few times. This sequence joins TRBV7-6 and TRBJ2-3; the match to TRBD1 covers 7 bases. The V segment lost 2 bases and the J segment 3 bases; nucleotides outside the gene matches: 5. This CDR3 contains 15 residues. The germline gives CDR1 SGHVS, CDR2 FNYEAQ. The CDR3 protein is CASSLTRQGTDTQYF. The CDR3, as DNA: TGTGCCAGCAGCTTAACAAGACAGGGTACAGATACGCAGTATTTT. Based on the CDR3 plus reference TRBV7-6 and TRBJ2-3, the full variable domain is GAGVSQSPRYKVTKRGQDVALRCDPISGHVSLYWYRQALGQGPEFLTYFNYEAQQDKSGLPNDRFSAERPEGSISTLTIQRTEQRDSAMYRCASSLTRQGTDTQYFGPGTRLTVL.

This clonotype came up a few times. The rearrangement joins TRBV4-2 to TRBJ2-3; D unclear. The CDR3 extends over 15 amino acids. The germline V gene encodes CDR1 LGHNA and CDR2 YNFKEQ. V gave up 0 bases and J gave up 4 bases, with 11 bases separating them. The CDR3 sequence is CASSQDQQFPDTQYF. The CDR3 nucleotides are TGTGCCAGCAGCCAAGATCAACAGTTTCCAGATACGCAGTATTTT.

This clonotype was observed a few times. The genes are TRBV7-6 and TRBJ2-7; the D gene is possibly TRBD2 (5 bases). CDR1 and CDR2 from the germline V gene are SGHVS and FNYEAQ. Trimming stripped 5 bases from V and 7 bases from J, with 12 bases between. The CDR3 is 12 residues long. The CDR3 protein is CASSPLELEQYF. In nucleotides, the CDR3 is TGTGCCAGCAGCCCACTAGAGTTGGAGCAGTACTTC.

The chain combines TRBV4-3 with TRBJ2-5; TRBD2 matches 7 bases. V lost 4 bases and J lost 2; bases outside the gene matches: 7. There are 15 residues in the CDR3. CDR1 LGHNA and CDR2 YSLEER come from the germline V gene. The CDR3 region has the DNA TGCGCCAGCAGCCCGGGACTATCGGCACAAGAGACCCAGTACTTC. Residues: CASSPGLSAQETQYF.

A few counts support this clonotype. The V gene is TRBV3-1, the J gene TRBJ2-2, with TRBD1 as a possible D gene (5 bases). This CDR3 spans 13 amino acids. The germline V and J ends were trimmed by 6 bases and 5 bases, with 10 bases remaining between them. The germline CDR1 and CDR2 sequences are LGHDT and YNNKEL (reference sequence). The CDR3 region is CASRKGATGELFF. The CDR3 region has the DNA TGTGCCAGCAGAAAAGGGGCGACCGGGGAGCTGTTTTTT.

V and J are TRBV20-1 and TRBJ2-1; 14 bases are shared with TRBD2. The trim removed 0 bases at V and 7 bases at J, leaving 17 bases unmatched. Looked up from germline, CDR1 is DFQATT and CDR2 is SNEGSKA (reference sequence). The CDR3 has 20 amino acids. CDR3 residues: CSARDADYRGLAGGRNEQFF. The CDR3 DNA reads TGCAGTGCTAGAGATGCTGACTATAGAGGACTAGCGGGAGGACGGAATGAGCAGTTCTTC.

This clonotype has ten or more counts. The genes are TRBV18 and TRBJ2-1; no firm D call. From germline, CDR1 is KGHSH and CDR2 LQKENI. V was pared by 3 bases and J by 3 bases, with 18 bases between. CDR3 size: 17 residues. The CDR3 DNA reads TGTGCCAGCTCACCTGGGGAACAGCCTAGGGACTACAATGAGCAGTTCTTC. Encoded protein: CASSPGEQPRDYNEQFF.

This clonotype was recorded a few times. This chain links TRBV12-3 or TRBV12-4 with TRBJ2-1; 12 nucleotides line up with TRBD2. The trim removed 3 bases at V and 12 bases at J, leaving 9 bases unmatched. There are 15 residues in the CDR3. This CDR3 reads CASSFPGLAGSSQFF. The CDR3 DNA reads TGTGCCAGCAGTTTCCCGGGACTAGCGGGTTCCTCGCAGTTCTTC.

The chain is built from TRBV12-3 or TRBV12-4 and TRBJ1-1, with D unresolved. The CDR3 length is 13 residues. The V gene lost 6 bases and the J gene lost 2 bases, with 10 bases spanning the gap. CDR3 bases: TGTGCCAGCAGCGACGACTTCAACACTGAAGCTTTCTTT. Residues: CASSDDFNTEAFF.

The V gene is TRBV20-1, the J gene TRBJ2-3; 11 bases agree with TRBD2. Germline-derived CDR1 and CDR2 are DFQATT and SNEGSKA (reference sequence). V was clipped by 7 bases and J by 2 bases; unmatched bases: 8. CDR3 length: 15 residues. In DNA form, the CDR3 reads TGCAGTGGGACTAGCGGGTATAGAATCACAGATACGCAGTATTTT. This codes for CSGTSGYRITDTQYF.

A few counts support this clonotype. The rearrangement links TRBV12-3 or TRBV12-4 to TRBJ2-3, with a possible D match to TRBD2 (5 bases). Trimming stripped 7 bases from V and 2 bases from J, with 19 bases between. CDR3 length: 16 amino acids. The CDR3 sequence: CASNLGGGIDTDTQYF. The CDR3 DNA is TGTGCCAGCAACCTTGGAGGAGGAATCGACACAGATACGCAGTATTTT.

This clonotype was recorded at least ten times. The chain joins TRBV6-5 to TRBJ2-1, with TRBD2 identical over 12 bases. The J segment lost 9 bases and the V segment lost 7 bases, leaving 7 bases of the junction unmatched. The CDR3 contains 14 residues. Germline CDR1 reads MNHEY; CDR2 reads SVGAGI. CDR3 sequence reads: CASNPSGRGGEQFF. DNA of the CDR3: TGTGCCAGCAACCCTAGCGGGAGGGGGGGTGAGCAGTTCTTC.

The CDR3 reads CASSPTALDYNEQFF. CDR3 coding DNA: TGTGCCAGCTCCCCCACAGCGCTTGATTACAATGAGCAGTTCTTC. The J gene is TRBJ2-1, the V gene TRBV18; D is undetermined. This CDR3 comprises 15 residues. The germline V gene encodes CDR1 KGHSH and CDR2 LQKENI. Trimming took off 6 bases at V and 4 bases at J, with 16 bases between the two ends.

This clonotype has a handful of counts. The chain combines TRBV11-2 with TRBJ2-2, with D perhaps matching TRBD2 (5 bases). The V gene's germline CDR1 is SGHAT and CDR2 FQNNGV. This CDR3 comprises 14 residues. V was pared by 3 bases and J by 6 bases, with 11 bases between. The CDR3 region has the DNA TGTGCCAGCAGCTTGGGTGGGAGAGCCGGGGAGCTGTTTTTT. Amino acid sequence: CASSLGGRAGELFF.

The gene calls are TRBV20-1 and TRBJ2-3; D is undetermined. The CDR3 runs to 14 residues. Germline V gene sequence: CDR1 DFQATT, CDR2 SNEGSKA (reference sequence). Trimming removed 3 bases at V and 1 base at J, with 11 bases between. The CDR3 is CSARWGTGTDTQYF. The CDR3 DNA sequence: TGCAGTGCTAGGTGGGGTACGGGCACAGATACGCAGTATTTT.

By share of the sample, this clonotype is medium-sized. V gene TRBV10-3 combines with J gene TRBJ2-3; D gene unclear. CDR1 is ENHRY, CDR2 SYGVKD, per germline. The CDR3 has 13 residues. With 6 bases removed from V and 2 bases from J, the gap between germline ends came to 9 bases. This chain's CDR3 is CAISPEVTDTQYF. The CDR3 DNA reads TGTGCCATCAGCCCCGAGGTCACAGATACGCAGTATTTT.

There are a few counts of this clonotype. The CDR3 spells CASSLSSGPYEQYF. Here the CDR3 DNA reads TGTGCCAGCAGTTTATCTAGCGGCCCCTACGAGCAGTACTTC. The rearrangement joins TRBV6-5 to TRBJ2-7; the match to TRBD2 covers 7 bases. The CDR3 is 14 amino acids. The V segment lost 4 bases and the J segment 2 bases; nucleotides outside the gene matches: 5. Germline loops: CDR1 MNHEY, CDR2 SVGAGI.

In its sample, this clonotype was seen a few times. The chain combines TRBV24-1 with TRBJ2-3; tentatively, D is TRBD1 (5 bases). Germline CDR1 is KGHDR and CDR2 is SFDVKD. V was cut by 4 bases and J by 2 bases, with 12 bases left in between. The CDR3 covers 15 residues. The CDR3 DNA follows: TGTGCCACCAGTGACCTGGACACAACCACAGATACGCAGTATTTT. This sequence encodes CATSDLDTTTDTQYF.

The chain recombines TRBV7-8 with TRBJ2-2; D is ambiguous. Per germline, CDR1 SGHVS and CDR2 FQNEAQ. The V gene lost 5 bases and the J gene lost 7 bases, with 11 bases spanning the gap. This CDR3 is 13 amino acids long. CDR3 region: CASSTGARGELFF. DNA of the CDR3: TGTGCCAGCAGCACCGGAGCGCGCGGGGAGCTGTTTTTT.

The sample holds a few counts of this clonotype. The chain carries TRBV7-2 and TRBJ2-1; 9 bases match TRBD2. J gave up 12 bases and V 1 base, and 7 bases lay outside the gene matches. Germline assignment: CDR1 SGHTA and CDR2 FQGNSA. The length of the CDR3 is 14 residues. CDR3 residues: CASSLGLAERGQFF. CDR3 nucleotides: TGTGCCAGCAGCTTAGGACTAGCGGAGAGGGGGCAGTTCTTC.